Given below is one T cell receptor beta chain in context. Its antigen is unknown. This CDR3 comprises 17 residues. CDR1 is MDHEN, CDR2 SYDVKM, per germline. Deletions cut 2 bases from V and 8 bases from J, with 21 bases between. The data belong to a study of T cell responses to AZD1222 COVID-19 vaccine. Findings and caveats of the study: There were mostly white British donors and more females than males, and clonal diversity was possibly underestimated. Spike regions recognized by vaccine-associated CD4 TCRs spanned the protein, led by 160-218 and 743-854. Among AZD1222 vaccinees, only six or seven were seropositive at baseline.

The protocol was immunoSEQ multiplex PCR, while the TCRdb copy is restricted to in-frame clones and leaves out a portion. The table has about 110,000 clones, around 84% seen once; the top ten hold approximately 3.3%. The receptor was derived from an adult in good health. The rearrangement links TRBV28 to TRBJ1-4; D perhaps matches TRBD1 (6 bases). The sequences come from peripheral blood, collected on day 0 of AZD1222 vaccination. Here the CDR3 reads CASSLIGTGKGDEKLFF. For the CDR3, the DNA is TGTGCCAGCAGTTTAATTGGTACAGGGAAAGGGGACGAAAAACTGTTTTTT.